Each of the 5 T cell receptor beta chains below was sequenced from the same sample in a study of blood T cell repertoires in COVID-19. The table came from immunoSEQ multiplex PCR; TCRdb's copy has only in-frame clones and leaves some out. The table shows about 160,000 clones, with approximately 86% occurring only once. The material sequenced was peripheral blood. The receptors shown here come from a woman aged 55-70 years with active or convalescent COVID-19.

The table lists this clone with a few counts. CDR3 nucleotides: TGTGCCAGCAGTATAGCGGATCTCCAAGAGACCCAGTACTTC. Its translation is CASSIADLQETQYF. V is TRBV5-4 and J is TRBJ2-5; the D gene is possibly TRBD2 (6 bases). From germline, CDR1 is SGHNT and CDR2 YYREEE (reference sequence). V shed 5 bases and J shed 1 base, with 12 bases lying between them. This CDR3 has 14 residues.

The V and J genes are TRBV30 and TRBJ2-3; 8 bases agree with TRBD2. In germline, CDR1 is GTSNPN, CDR2 SVGIG (reference sequence). The CDR3 is 14 amino acids. The V segment lost 0 bases and the J segment 1 base; nucleotides outside the gene matches: 0. The CDR3 nucleotides are TGTGCCTGGAGTGTACTAGCGGGCACAGATACGCAGTATTTT. This translates into CAWSVLAGTDTQYF.

This clone was counted only a few times. This rearrangement joins TRBV9 to TRBJ1-2; D is unclear. The CDR3 has 13 residues. The V end lost 4 bases, the J end lost 10 bases, and 17 bases lay between the germline ends. Germline CDR1 and CDR2: SGDLS and YYNGEE. The CDR3 sequence: CASSSQVKGDYTF. The CDR3, as DNA: TGTGCCAGCAGCTCCCAAGTGAAGGGAGACTACACCTTC. Full variable domain (missing parts from reference TRBV9 and TRBJ1-2): DSGVTQTPKHLITATGQRVTLRCSPRSGDLSVYWYQQSLDQGLQFLIQYYNGEERAKGNILERFSAQQFPDLHSELNLSSLELGDSALYFCASSSQVKGDYTFGSGTRLTVV.

This chain links TRBV6-5 with TRBJ1-6, with TRBD1 as a possible D gene (5 bases). Trimming removed 2 bases at V and 8 bases at J, with 10 bases between. CDR1 and CDR2 from the germline V gene are MNHEY and SVGAGI. The CDR3 length is 14 residues. The CDR3 region is CASSYRRGDSPLHF. The DNA of the CDR3 is TGTGCCAGCAGTTACCGAAGGGGTGATTCACCCCTCCACTTT.

In this sample, this clone turned up a few times. The rearrangement links TRBV7-9 to TRBJ1-6; no firm D call. The CDR3 is 12 amino acids. V was shortened by 3 bases and J by 8 bases, with 5 bases between the two germline ends. The germline CDR1 and CDR2 sequences are SEHNR and FQNEAQ (reference sequence). The CDR3 sequence: CASSFTDSPLHF. DNA of the CDR3: TGTGCCAGCAGCTTTACGGATTCACCCCTCCACTTT.